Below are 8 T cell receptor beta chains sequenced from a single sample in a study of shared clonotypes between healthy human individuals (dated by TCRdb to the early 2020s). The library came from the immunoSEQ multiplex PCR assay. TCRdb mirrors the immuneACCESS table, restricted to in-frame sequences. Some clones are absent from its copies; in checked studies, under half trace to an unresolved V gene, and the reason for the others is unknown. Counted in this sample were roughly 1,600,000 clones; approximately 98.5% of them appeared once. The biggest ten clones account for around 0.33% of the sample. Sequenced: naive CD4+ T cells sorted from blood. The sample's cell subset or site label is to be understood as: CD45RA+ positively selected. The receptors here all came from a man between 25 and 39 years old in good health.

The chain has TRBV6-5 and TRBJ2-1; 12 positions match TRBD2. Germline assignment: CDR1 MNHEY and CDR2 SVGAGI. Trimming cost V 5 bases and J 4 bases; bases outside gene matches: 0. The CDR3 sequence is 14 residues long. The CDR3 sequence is CASSGLAGYNEQFF. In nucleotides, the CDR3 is TGTGCCAGCAGTGGACTAGCGGGATACAATGAGCAGTTCTTC.

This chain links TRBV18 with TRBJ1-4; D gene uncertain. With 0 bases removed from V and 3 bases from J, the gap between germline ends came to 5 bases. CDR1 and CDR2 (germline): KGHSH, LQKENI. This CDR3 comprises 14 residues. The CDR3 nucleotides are TGTGCCAGCTCACCACCGAGGGCTAATGAAAAACTGTTTTTT. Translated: CASSPPRANEKLFF.

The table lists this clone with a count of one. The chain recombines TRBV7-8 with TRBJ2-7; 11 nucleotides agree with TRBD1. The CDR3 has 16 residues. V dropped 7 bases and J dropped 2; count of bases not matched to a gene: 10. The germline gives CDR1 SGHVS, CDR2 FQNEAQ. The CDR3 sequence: CASIPVPGQGAYEQYF. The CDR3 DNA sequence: TGTGCCAGCATCCCCGTTCCGGGACAGGGGGCCTACGAGCAGTACTTC.

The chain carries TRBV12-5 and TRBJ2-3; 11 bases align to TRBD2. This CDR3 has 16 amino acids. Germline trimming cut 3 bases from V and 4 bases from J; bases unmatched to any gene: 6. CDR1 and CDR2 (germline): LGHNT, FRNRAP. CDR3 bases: TGTGCTAGTGGTTTAGGTAGCGGGAGGGCCTCAGATACGCAGTATTTT. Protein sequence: CASGLGSGRASDTQYF.

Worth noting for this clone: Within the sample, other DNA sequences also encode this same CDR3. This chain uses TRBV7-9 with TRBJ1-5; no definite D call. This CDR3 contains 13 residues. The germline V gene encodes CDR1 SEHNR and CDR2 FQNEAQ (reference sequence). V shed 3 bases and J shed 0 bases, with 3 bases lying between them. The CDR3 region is CASSFSSNQPQHF. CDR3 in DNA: TGTGCCAGCAGCTTTAGTAGCAATCAGCCCCAGCATTTT.

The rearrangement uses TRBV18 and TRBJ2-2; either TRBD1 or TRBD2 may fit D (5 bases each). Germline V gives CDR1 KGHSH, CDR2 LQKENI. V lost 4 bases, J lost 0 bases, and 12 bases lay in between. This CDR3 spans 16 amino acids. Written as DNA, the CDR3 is TGTGCCAGCTCACTGTGGGACCCCGCGAACACCGGGGAGCTGTTTTTT. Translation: CASSLWDPANTGELFF. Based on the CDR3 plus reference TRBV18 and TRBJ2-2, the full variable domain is NAGVMQNPRHLVRRRGQEARLRCSPMKGHSHVYWYRQLPEEGLKFMVYLQKENIIDESGMPKERFSAEFPKEGPSILRIQQVVRGDSAAYFCASSLWDPANTGELFFGEGSRLTVL.

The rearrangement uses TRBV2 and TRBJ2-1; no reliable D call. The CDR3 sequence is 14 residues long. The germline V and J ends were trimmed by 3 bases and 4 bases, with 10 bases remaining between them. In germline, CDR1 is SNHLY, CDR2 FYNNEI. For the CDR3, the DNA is TGTGCCAGCAGTGAGAGGACGATATACAATGAGCAGTTCTTC. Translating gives CASSERTIYNEQFF.

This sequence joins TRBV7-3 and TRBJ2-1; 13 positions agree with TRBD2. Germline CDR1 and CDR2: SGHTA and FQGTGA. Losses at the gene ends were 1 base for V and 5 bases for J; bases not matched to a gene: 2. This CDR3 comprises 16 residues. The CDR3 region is CASSLIGTSGNNEQFF. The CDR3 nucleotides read TGTGCCAGCAGCTTAATAGGGACTAGCGGGAACAATGAGCAGTTCTTC.